This TCR beta chain was profiled in a study of T-cell memory formation after mild COVID-19. Study summary: Largely, the TCR clusters proved donor specific. Whole-study findings and limits: Nothing showed for sure that second-wave clones peaking on day 37 were SARS-CoV-2 specific. While clones contracting from day 15 to 85 were balanced between CD4 and CD8, later expanders leaned CD4+.

The germline V gene has CDR1 MNHEY and CDR2 SMNVEV (reference sequence). The CDR3 is 13 amino acids. The V end lost 3 bases, the J end lost 6 bases, and 8 bases lay between the germline ends. This clonotype was seen only a few times. As yet, its antigen is unknown. TCRdb re-derived calls from the 5' RACE reads in MiXCR, one entry per CDR3 protein. The sample includes 70,000 to 95,000 distinct CDR3 sequences, over 10% of them seen just once. The receptor comes from a man younger than 35 who had mild COVID-19 (a few samples of this study predate the infection). Cell type and time point are not known. The J gene is TRBJ2-2, the V gene TRBV27; D perhaps matches TRBD2 (5 bases). Sample: PBMCs or a T cell subset sorted from them (not recorded which). The CDR3, as DNA: TGTGCCAGCAGTTTCGAGGGTGCCGGGGAGCTGTTTTTT. Translating gives CASSFEGAGELFF.